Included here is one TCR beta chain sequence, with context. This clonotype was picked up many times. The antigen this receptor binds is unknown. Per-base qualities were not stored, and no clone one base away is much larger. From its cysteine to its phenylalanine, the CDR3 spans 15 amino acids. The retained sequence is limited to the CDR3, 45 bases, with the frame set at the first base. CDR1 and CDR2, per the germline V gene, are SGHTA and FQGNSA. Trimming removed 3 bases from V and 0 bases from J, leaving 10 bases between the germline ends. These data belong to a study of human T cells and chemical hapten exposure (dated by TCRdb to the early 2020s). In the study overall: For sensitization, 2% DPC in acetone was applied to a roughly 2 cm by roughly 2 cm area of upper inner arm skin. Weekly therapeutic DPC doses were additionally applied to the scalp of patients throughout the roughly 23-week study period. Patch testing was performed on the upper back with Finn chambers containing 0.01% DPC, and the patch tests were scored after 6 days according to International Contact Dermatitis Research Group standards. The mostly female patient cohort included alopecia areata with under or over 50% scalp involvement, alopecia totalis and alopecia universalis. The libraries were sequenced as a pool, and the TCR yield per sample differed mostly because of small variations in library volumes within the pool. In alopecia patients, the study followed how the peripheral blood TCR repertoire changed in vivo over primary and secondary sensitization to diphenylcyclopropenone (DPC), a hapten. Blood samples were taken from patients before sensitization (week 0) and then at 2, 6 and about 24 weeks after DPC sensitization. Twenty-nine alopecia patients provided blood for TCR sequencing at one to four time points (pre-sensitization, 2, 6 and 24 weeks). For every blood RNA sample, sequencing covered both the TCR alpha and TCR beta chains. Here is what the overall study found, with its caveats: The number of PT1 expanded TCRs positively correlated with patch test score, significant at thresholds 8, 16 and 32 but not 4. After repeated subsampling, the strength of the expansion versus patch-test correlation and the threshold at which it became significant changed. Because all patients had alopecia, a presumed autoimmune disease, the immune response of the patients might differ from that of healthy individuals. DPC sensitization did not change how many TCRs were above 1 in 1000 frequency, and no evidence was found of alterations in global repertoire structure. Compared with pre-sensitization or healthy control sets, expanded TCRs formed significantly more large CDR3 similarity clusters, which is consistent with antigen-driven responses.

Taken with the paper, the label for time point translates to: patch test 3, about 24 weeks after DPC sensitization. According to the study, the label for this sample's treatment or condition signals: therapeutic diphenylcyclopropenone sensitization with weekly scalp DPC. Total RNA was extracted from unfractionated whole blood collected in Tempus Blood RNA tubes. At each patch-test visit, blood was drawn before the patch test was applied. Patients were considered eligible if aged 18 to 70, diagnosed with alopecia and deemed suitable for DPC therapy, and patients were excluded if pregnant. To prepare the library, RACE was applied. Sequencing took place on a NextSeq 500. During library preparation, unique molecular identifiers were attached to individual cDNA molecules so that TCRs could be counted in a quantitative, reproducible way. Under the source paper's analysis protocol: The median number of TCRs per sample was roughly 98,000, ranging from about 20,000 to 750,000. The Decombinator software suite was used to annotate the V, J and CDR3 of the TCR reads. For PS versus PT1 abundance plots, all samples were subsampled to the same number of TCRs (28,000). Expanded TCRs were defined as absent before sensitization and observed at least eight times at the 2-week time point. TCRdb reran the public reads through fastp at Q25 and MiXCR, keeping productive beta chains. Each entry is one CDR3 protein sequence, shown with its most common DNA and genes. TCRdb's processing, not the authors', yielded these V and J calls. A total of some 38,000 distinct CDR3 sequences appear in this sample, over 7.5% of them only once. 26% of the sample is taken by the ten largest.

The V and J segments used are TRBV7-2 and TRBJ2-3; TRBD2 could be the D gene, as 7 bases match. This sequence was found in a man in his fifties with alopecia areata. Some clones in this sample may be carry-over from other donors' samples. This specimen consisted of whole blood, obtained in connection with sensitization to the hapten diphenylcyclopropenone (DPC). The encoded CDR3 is CASSLGGASTDTQYF. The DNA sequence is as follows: TGTGCCAGCAGCTTGGGGGGGGCTAGCACAGATACGCAGTATTTT.